This passage covers 2 T cell receptor beta chains from one sample sequenced in a study of CD8 T cells in ankylosing spondylitis. MiXCR, run by TCRdb on the 5' RACE reads, gives a single entry per CDR3 protein. The sample contains hundreds of thousands of distinct CDR3 sequences, 30% to 40% of which appear only once. The sequenced sample was blood, either unsorted or a sorted T cell fraction (not recorded which). These receptors all come from a male donor with ankylosing spondylitis or in good health (not recorded which).

The chain joins TRBV27 to TRBJ2-7; D is undetermined. Germline V gives CDR1 MNHEY, CDR2 SMNVEV (reference sequence). The CDR3 contains 13 residues. With 2 bases removed from V and 3 bases from J, the gap between germline ends came to 8 bases. CDR3 residues: CASSLGPLYEQYF. CDR3 coding DNA: TGTGCCAGCAGTTTAGGACCCCTCTACGAGCAGTACTTC.

The gene calls are TRBV24-1 and TRBJ2-3; 7 bases line up with TRBD1. This CDR3 region has 16 residues. Trimming cost V 4 bases and J 2 bases; bases outside gene matches: 8. Germline V gene data show CDR1 as KGHDR and CDR2 as SFDVKD. CDR3 nucleotides: TGTGCCACCAGTGACACAGGGGAGTGGCACACAGATACGCAGTATTTT. Residues: CATSDTGEWHTDTQYF.